This is a list of T cell receptor beta chains from one sample in a study of T cells in Graves' hyperthyroidism and ophthalmopathy. TCRdb reanalysed the multiplex PCR reads using MiXCR and keeps one entry per CDR3 protein. The data show fewer than 750,000 distinct CDR3 sequences, more than 12% seen once. Input material: blood. The receptors here all came from a woman aged 45-65 years with Graves' ophthalmopathy. The CDR3 runs from the conserved cysteine through the conserved F or W. The D gene is left open where the match is weak. Expanded clones are given a class, and other clones once, few, many or no size at all.

j_call v_call d_call clone_size cdr3_aa
TRBJ1-3 TRBV7-9 NA few CASSVYRNSGNTIYF
TRBJ1-1 TRBV20-1 TRBD1 many CSMGAGGAGTEAFF
TRBJ2-2 TRBV7-9 TRBD2 NA CASSLTGLAGVAGELFF
TRBJ1-6 TRBV6-6 TRBD1 NA CASSYRGQGDSPLHF
TRBJ2-3 TRBV20-1 TRBD2 many CSALKAGASTDTQYF
TRBJ1-1 TRBV10-3 NA many CAISQFQITAGTPAFF
TRBJ2-2 TRBV20-1 TRBD2 NA CSAGLAGSEGELFF
TRBJ1-1 TRBV18 NA many CASSPFGISLNTEAFF
TRBJ2-3 TRBV5-1 NA many CASSLAVRKITATDTQYF
TRBJ1-2 TRBV4-3 NA few CASSQDFTVSNYGYTF
TRBJ2-7 TRBV20-1 NA many CSARSPTGVEQYF
TRBJ1-2 TRBV7-9 TRBD1 many CASSLRPDRDPGGYTF
TRBJ2-2 TRBV28 TRBD1 NA CASSLWGQGANTGELFF
TRBJ1-3 TRBV12-3/TRBV12-4 NA once CASSFRRDSGNTIYF
TRBJ2-1 TRBV11-3 NA few CASSLDRISLSEQFF
TRBJ2-1 TRBV18 NA NA CASSHPQGDPYNEQFF
TRBJ1-1 TRBV6-1 TRBD1 many CASSDRQGFTEAFF
TRBJ2-2 TRBV20-1 TRBD2 many CSARDRGTSGSQGFTGELFF
TRBJ2-4 TRBV6-2/TRBV6-3 NA many CASSYSGQTLAKNIQYF
TRBJ2-7 TRBV2 TRBD1 many CASSEAWTGEDYEQYF
TRBJ1-5 TRBV19 NA few CASSNYISHNQPQHF
TRBJ1-5 TRBV20-1 NA few CSAREPGPWNQPQHF
TRBJ2-7 TRBV28 NA many CASMFRDSYEQYF
TRBJ1-4 TRBV2 NA NA CASTEGATNEKLFF
TRBJ2-7 TRBV27 NA many CASREWDGEQYF
TRBJ1-4 TRBV19 NA NA CASSPGPGANEKLFF
TRBJ2-3 TRBV20-1 TRBD2 NA CSARILAGGGGLTDTQYF
TRBJ2-3 TRBV7-2 NA many CASSLVTGEAQYF
TRBJ1-3 TRBV30 NA many CAWSVIAGNTIYF
TRBJ2-2 TRBV12-3/TRBV12-4 NA many CASSFPQGNTGELFF
TRBJ2-1 TRBV4-3 NA many CASSQVPRNEQFF
TRBJ2-4 TRBV11-2 NA NA CASSLTRDFIQYF
TRBJ2-7 TRBV20-1 NA many CSASQTYEQYF
TRBJ2-3 TRBV4-1 TRBD2 many CASSQGTTSGRRTDTQYF
TRBJ1-5 TRBV6-2/TRBV6-3 TRBD1 many CASSPWDRAQPQHF
TRBJ1-1 TRBV7-8 NA many CASSLTGRVEAFF
TRBJ1-2 TRBV2 NA many CASSEARKDRYGYTF
TRBJ2-5 TRBV7-9 TRBD2 few CASSFAGGGETQYF
TRBJ2-2 TRBV20-1 TRBD1 many CSARDDRVTGELFF
TRBJ2-1 TRBV11-2 NA many CASSAGQQYNEQFF
TRBJ1-1 TRBV6-2/TRBV6-3 NA many CASSYNIGTQSPLYTEAFF
TRBJ1-5 TRBV6-2/TRBV6-3 TRBD1 many CASSTQRDRHFNQPQHF
TRBJ1-2 TRBV19 NA many CASSIVTPNYGYTF